The rows below give T cell receptor beta chains drawn from one sample of a study of blood T cell repertoires in COVID-19. Data came from immunoSEQ multiplex PCR; TCRdb stores just in-frame clones and leaves some out. This sample has hundreds of thousands of clones, with approximately 90% found just once. Material: PBMCs or T cells enriched from blood (not recorded which). These receptors all stem from a young man who had recovered from COVID-19. CDR3s include the opening cysteine and the closing phenylalanine or tryptophan. A D gene is named only where the DNA matches it firmly. Clone size is shown for a subset of rows, as once, few, many or a class of expanded clone.

clone_size j_call d_call v_call cdr3_nt cdr3_aa
many TRBJ1-6 . TRBV30 TGTGCCTGGACTGGGATATTGGGGGGAAATTCACCCCTCCACTTT CAWTGILGGNSPLHF
. TRBJ1-2 . TRBV6-4 TGTGCCAGCAGTGACCCATCCCGGACATTCGTTAACTATGGCTACACCTTC CASSDPSRTFVNYGYTF
few TRBJ2-2 . TRBV5-1 TGCGCCACCCGTCGACAAGCAGGTTCCGGGGAGCTGTTTTTT CATRRQAGSGELFF
. TRBJ2-7 TRBD1 TRBV7-6 TGTGCCAGCAGCTCCGGACAGGGAATCCACGAGCAGTACTTC CASSSGQGIHEQYF
. TRBJ2-5 . TRBV29-1 TGCAGCGTTGCTACGGGGGAACAAGAGACCCAGTACTTC CSVATGEQETQYF
. TRBJ1-5 . TRBV5-6 TGTGCCAGCAGTAGACTAGGGAGCCGAAGCAATCAGCCCCAGCATTTT CASSRLGSRSNQPQHF
. TRBJ2-1 TRBD2 TRBV25-1 TGTGCCAGCAGTGAGTTGACTAGCGGAGCTTACAATGAGCAGTTCTTC CASSELTSGAYNEQFF
. TRBJ2-1 TRBD2 TRBV6-1 TGTGCCAGCAGTGAAGCGCGACTAGCGGGATACAATGAGCAGTTCTTC CASSEARLAGYNEQFF
. TRBJ1-1 . TRBV4-1 TGCGCCAGCAGCCAAGAGGGGGGATTTACGACTGAAGCTTTCTTT CASSQEGGFTTEAFF
. TRBJ2-5 TRBD2 TRBV19 TGTGCCAGCCGCCGGACTAGCGGAGTACAAGAGACCCAGTACTTC CASRRTSGVQETQYF
once TRBJ2-2 . TRBV6-4 TGTGCCAGCAGTGGAGTCCCGGACACCGGGGAGCTGTTTTTT CASSGVPDTGELFF
once TRBJ1-2 TRBD1 TRBV28 TGTGCCAGCAGTTCTCCGGGACAGGGGACTTTCGACTACACCTTC CASSSPGQGTFDYTF
once TRBJ2-5 . TRBV14 TGTGCCAGCAGCCAAGTAGTAGCGGCCCAAGAGACCCAGTACTTC CASSQVVAAQETQYF
. TRBJ1-1 TRBD1 TRBV7-9 TGTGCCAGCAGCTTACGCCCGGGACAGGGGGCGTTCACTGAAGCTTTCTTT CASSLRPGQGAFTEAFF
. TRBJ1-3 TRBD1 TRBV2 TGTGCCAGCAGGGCCGGGACAGGGGGTTTTGGAAACACCATATATTTT CASRAGTGGFGNTIYF
. TRBJ1-4 . TRBV11-1 TGTGCCAGCAGCTTAGGACAATACGAAAAACTGTTTTTT CASSLGQYEKLFF
. TRBJ1-5 TRBD1 TRBV10-2 TGCGCCAGCAGTGGCGCCCAGGGGGCGCGCAATCAGCCCCAGCATTTT CASSGAQGARNQPQHF
. TRBJ2-1 . TRBV11-2 TGTGCCAGCAGCTCATCTAGCGAAAGGAGCTCCTACAATGAGCAGTTCTTC CASSSSSERSSYNEQFF
. TRBJ1-1 . TRBV6-5 TGTGCCAGCAGTTACTACAAGGGGTTCCTCAACACTGAAGCTTTCTTT CASSYYKGFLNTEAFF
. TRBJ1-5 . TRBV7-9 TGTGCCAGCAGCACGGTGCAGGGGAATCAGCCCCAGCATTTT CASSTVQGNQPQHF
. TRBJ1-6 . TRBV25-1 TGTGCCAGCAGTGATCCAGGGGCCTATAATTCACCCCTCCACTTT CASSDPGAYNSPLHF
. TRBJ1-6 . TRBV5-1 TGCGCCAGCAGCTTACAAGGGGGATACGCAAATTCACCCCTCCACTTT CASSLQGGYANSPLHF
. TRBJ2-3 . TRBV6-5 TGTGCCAGCAAGGTGTACGGCCACGGAGGTACGCAGTATTTT CASKVYGHGGTQYF
. TRBJ1-5 . TRBV28 TGTGCCAGCAGTTCTATACCTCAGGTTCAGCATTTT CASSSIPQVQHF
. TRBJ2-1 . TRBV6-4 TGTGCCAACCACACCGGAGCGATCAATGAGCAGTTCTTC CANHTGAINEQFF
few TRBJ1-4 . TRBV30 TGTGCCTGGAGTGTGCTGGGGGCGGGGGGGGAAAAACTGTTTTTT CAWSVLGAGGEKLFF
. TRBJ1-4 . TRBV20-1 TGCAGTGCTAGTGGGGGCGCAGGGGAAAAACTGTTTTTT CSASGGAGEKLFF
once TRBJ2-5 . TRBV2 TGTGCCAGCAAGTCAGGGGCCCAAGAGACCCAGTACTTC CASKSGAQETQYF
few TRBJ2-7 . TRBV2 TGTGCCAGCGGCCAGGGTCGGTACGAGCAGTACTTC CASGQGRYEQYF
. TRBJ2-4 TRBD2 TRBV7-2 TGTGCCAGCAGTCAGGCGGGAGGTTGGGACATTCAGTACTTC CASSQAGGWDIQYF
. TRBJ1-4 . TRBV25-1 TGTGCCAGCAAACAGAATGAAAAACTGTTTTTT CASKQNEKLFF
. TRBJ2-2 . TRBV10-3 TGTGCCACGGGGAAGGTGGGATCGAACACCGGGGAGCTGTTTTTT CATGKVGSNTGELFF
. TRBJ2-7 . TRBV28 TGTGCCAGCGGATCCGGGACAACCTACGAGCAGTACTTC CASGSGTTYEQYF
. TRBJ1-1 . TRBV5-6 TGTGCCAGCAGCTTGGGTCTTCCAGGGGATGAAGCTTTCTTT CASSLGLPGDEAFF
. TRBJ2-7 . TRBV27 TGTGCCAGCAGTTCGGACAGCTCCTACGAGCAGTACTTC CASSSDSSYEQYF
. TRBJ2-4 . TRBV19 TGTGCCAGTAGTATCGGACAAGCGCCGCAAAACATTCAGTACTTC CASSIGQAPQNIQYF
. TRBJ1-4 TRBD1 TRBV11-2 TGTGCCAGCAGCTCCGGACAGGCAAAGGGTGAAAAACTGTTTTTT CASSSGQAKGEKLFF
once TRBJ1-1 . TRBV9 TGTGCCAGCAGCCCCAGACAGTCCCACGAAGCTTTCTTT CASSPRQSHEAFF
. TRBJ2-5 . TRBV28 TGTGCCAGCAGTTTTGGGACACCCCAAGAGACCCAGTACTTC CASSFGTPQETQYF
. TRBJ2-7 . TRBV29-1 TGCAGCGTTGAAGATGCGGCAGCTACTGCCTACGAGCAGTACTTC CSVEDAAATAYEQYF
. TRBJ2-2 TRBD2 TRBV28 TGTGCCAGCAGTTTATGGAGATTAGCGGGAGGGCCCGGGGAGCTGTTTTTT CASSLWRLAGGPGELFF
. TRBJ2-7 . TRBV24-1 TGTGCCACCAGTGATTCTACCTACGAGCAGTACTTC CATSDSTYEQYF
. TRBJ1-3 . TRBV4-1 TGCGCCAGCAGCCAGCCATCAGGCAACTCTGGAAACACCATATATTTT CASSQPSGNSGNTIYF
. TRBJ1-1 . TRBV2 TGTGCCAGCAATCAGGACAGGAACACTGAAGCTTTCTTT CASNQDRNTEAFF
. TRBJ2-3 TRBD2 TRBV28 TGTGCCAGCAGTATTACTAGCGGGGGGAGGAATACGCAGTATTTT CASSITSGGRNTQYF
. TRBJ1-2 TRBD1 TRBV28 TGTGCCAGCAGCGCGGACAGGGGAGGGGGCTACACCTTC CASSADRGGGYTF
. TRBJ2-2 . TRBV5-4 TGTGCCAGCAGCTTGAACAGGGACACCGGGGAGCTGTTTTTT CASSLNRDTGELFF
. TRBJ2-7 TRBD1 TRBV19 TGTGCCAGCAACTTACAGGGGGCGGGCGAGCAGTACTTC CASNLQGAGEQYF
. TRBJ2-5 . TRBV6-5 TGTGCCACCTGGAGTCTGCAAGAGACCCAGTACTTC CATWSLQETQYF
. TRBJ2-5 TRBD2 TRBV11-2 TGTGCCAGCAGCCGCCCGGGGACTAGCGGGAGCTTGGGAGGCGAGACCCAGTACTTC CASSRPGTSGSLGGETQYF
. TRBJ2-1 TRBD2 TRBV4-1 TGCGCCAGCAGTCGGGGACTAGCCCCGGCTGAGCAGTTCTTC CASSRGLAPAEQFF
few TRBJ1-6 TRBD1 TRBV3-1/TRBV3-2 TGTGCCAGCAGCCAAGAAGGGACAGGGTATAATTCACCCCTCCACTTT CASSQEGTGYNSPLHF
once TRBJ2-1 . TRBV20-1 TGCAGTGCTAGTGGCGGCGGGCGCAATGAGCAGTTCTTC CSASGGGRNEQFF
. TRBJ1-3 . TRBV5-1 TGCGCCAGCAGCAGAGGACAGGGAAACACCATATATTTT CASSRGQGNTIYF
once TRBJ1-1 TRBD1 TRBV7-9 TGTGCCAGCAGCGCCACAGGGGGGAACACTGAAGCTTTCTTT CASSATGGNTEAFF
. TRBJ1-1 . TRBV12-3/TRBV12-4 TGTGCCAGCAGTTTCGGTGTCCGGGGTGAAGCTTTCTTT CASSFGVRGEAFF